The clone carrying this TCR beta chain was seen more than once but under ten times. Sequencing used immunoSEQ multiplex PCR; TCRdb keeps in-frame clones, though not all of them. The data show approximately 72,000 clones, approximately 90% seen once. The sample is drawn from a study of control samples from healthy donors and cancer patients. The V gene end was trimmed by 5 bases and the J gene end by 3 bases; junction bases not matched to a gene: 4. The germline CDR1 and CDR2 sequences are SGHTA and FQGNSA. CDR3 size: 15 residues. Sequences were obtained from blood. V is TRBV7-2 and J is TRBJ1-3; 10 positions match TRBD1. This receptor was obtained from a man aged 50 to 59 in good health. DNA for the CDR3: TGTGCCAGCAGCGCGGGACAGGGGTATGGAAACACCATATATTTT. It codes for CASSAGQGYGNTIYF.